This passage covers 29 T cell receptor beta chains from one sample sequenced in a study of vaccination effects on CD4 cells after COVID-19. Cultured cells yielded isolated CD4+ T cells after more than nine days. These receptors have no identified antigens. Measured with immunoSEQ multiplex PCR; TCRdb has only the in-frame clones, and not every one. The profile shows 45,000 to 60,000 clones, 70% to 80% of them singletons. The sequencing used CD4+ T cells from PBMCs cultured without peptide, collected before COVID-19 vaccination. The receptor source for this set is a human donor who received a COVID-19 vaccine.

The V call is TRBV4-3, the J call TRBJ1-2, with 7 bases lining up with TRBD1. V dropped 0 bases and J dropped 0; count of bases not matched to a gene: 10. Germline CDR1 reads LGHNA; CDR2 reads YSLEER. The CDR3 sequence is 18 residues long. The CDR3 spells CASSQDGTDRPPNYGYTF. The CDR3 DNA is TGCGCCAGCAGCCAAGATGGAACGGACAGGCCGCCTAACTATGGCTACACCTTC.

This clone was detected a few times. The chain combines TRBV9 with TRBJ1-6, with D perhaps matching TRBD1 (5 bases). V was cut by 4 bases and J by 7 bases, with 9 bases left in between. Germline values: CDR1 SGDLS, CDR2 YYNGEE. The CDR3 totals 13 residues. The CDR3: CASSSGTNSPLHF. The DNA for the CDR3 is TGTGCCAGCAGCTCCGGGACGAATTCACCCCTCCACTTT. The complete variable domain, with remaining parts taken from reference TRBV9 and TRBJ1-6, reads DSGVTQTPKHLITATGQRVTLRCSPRSGDLSVYWYQQSLDQGLQFLIQYYNGEERAKGNILERFSAQQFPDLHSELNLSSLELGDSALYFCASSSGTNSPLHFGNGTRLTVT.

The chain couples TRBV11-3 to TRBJ2-2; no clear D. V was cut by 5 bases and J by 4 bases, with 8 bases left in between. The CDR3 has 13 residues. CDR1 SGHNT and CDR2 YENEEA come from the germline V gene. The CDR3 coding sequence is TGTGCCAGCAGCCCCCGCAGCACCGGGGAGCTGTTTTTT. Its translation: CASSPRSTGELFF.

This chain connects TRBV14 to TRBJ1-4; D unclear. The length of the CDR3 is 13 residues. V was trimmed by 4 bases and J by 4 bases, leaving 7 bases between them. CDR1 is SGHDN, CDR2 FVKESK, per germline. CDR3 residues: CASSLTFNEKLFF. CDR3 DNA sequence: TGTGCCAGCAGCCTGACCTTTAATGAAAAACTGTTTTTT.

The chain is built from TRBV12-5 and TRBJ2-6; TRBD2 aligns across 7 bases. CDR3 size: 17 residues. V dropped 6 bases and J dropped 2; count of bases not matched to a gene: 10. The germline CDR1 and CDR2 sequences are LGHNT and FRNRAP. This CDR3 reads CASGKAREVAGANVLTF. The CDR3 coding sequence is TGTGCTAGTGGCAAAGCCCGGGAGGTAGCTGGGGCCAACGTCCTGACTTTC. The entire variable domain, with the rest obtained from reference TRBV12-5 and TRBJ2-6, is as follows: DARVTQTPRHKVTEMGQEVTMRCQPILGHNTVFWYRQTMMQGLELLAYFRNRAPLDDSGMPKDRFSAEMPDATLATLKIQPSEPRDSAVYFCASGKAREVAGANVLTFGAGSRLTVL.

V gene TRBV24-1 combines with J gene TRBJ2-2; 7 bases match TRBD1. J was trimmed by 6 bases and V by 5 bases; bases with no gene match: 2. Germline V gives CDR1 KGHDR, CDR2 SFDVKD. The CDR3 contains 13 residues. The CDR3 protein is CATSGQGPGELFF. The CDR3 DNA reads as TGTGCCACCAGTGGACAGGGTCCCGGGGAGCTGTTTTTT.

This clone has just one count. The genes are TRBV29-1 and TRBJ1-5, with D tentatively TRBD1 (5 bases). Trimming removed 4 bases at V and 1 base at J, with 8 bases between. Germline V gene sequence: CDR1 SQVTM, CDR2 ANQGSEA. The CDR3 runs 13 residues. The CDR3 DNA follows: TGCAGCGTTGTTACAGGCAGCAATCAGCCCCAGCATTTT. Its protein product is CSVVTGSNQPQHF.

This chain connects TRBV4-2 to TRBJ1-1; D is undetermined. The V and J ends lost 0 bases and 1 base respectively, with 9 bases between them. The CDR3 sequence is 15 residues long. The V gene's germline CDR1 is LGHNA and CDR2 YNFKEQ. In nucleotides, the CDR3 is TGTGCCAGCAGCCAAGAAACCTTAGGGAACACTGAAGCTTTCTTT. Translating it yields CASSQETLGNTEAFF.

This clone was observed a handful of times. The rearrangement uses TRBV4-3 and TRBJ2-2; D unclear. V dropped 6 bases and J dropped 0 bases, with 8 bases sitting between them. The CDR3 loop spans 14 amino acids. CDR1 and CDR2 from the germline V gene are LGHNA and YSLEER. DNA for the CDR3: TGCGCCAGCAGTTTGCAGCCGAACACCGGGGAGCTGTTTTTT. It is translated as CASSLQPNTGELFF.

The V and J genes are TRBV6-5 and TRBJ1-4; perhaps TRBD1 as D (5 bases). V was shortened by 8 bases and J by 0 bases, with 10 bases between the two germline ends. Per germline, CDR1 MNHEY and CDR2 SVGAGI. The CDR3 loop spans 14 amino acids. The CDR3, as DNA: TGTGCCAGCCTACGGGGCCCAACTAATGAAAAACTGTTTTTT. This sequence encodes CASLRGPTNEKLFF.

Comment on this clone: One end of the junction is discordant with germline, which a read error may explain. The chain is built from TRBV29-1 and TRBJ1-2; 9 nucleotides agree with TRBD1. Germline V CDR1 and CDR2: SQVTM, ANQGSEA. This CDR3 has 13 residues. The CDR3 protein is CSVEGQGLRGYTF. CDR3 DNA: TGCAGCGTAGAAGGACAGGGGTTGCGTGGCTACACCTTC. The full variable domain, completed using reference TRBV29-1 and TRBJ1-2, is SAVISQKPSRDICQRGTSLTIQCQVDSQVTMMFWYRQQPGQSLTLIATANQGSEATYESGFVIDKFPISRPNLTFSTLTVSNMSPEDSSIYLCSVEGQGLRGYTFGSGTRLTVV.

V and J are TRBV6-5 and TRBJ2-1; the match to TRBD2 covers 8 bases. V shed 6 bases, J shed 7 bases, and the junction held 2 bases outside the gene matches. This CDR3 spans 12 amino acids. Germline values: CDR1 MNHEY, CDR2 SVGAGI. The CDR3 DNA is TGTGCCAGCAGGCGGGGGGAAAATGAGCAGTTCTTC. Protein sequence: CASRRGENEQFF.

This clone turned up a few times. The sample has other DNA sequences that encode this CDR3 too. This chain connects TRBV30 to TRBJ1-5, with 7 nucleotides matching TRBD1. The CDR3 has 13 residues. Trimming took 1 base from V and 5 from J; bases not matched to a gene: 2. Germline V gene lookup returns CDR1 GTSNPN and CDR2 SVGIG (reference sequence). CDR3 bases: TGTGCCTGGAGTGGACAGGGCCATCAGCCCCAGCATTTT. It encodes CAWSGQGHQPQHF. Filled out from reference TRBV30 and TRBJ1-5, the complete variable domain reads SQTIHQWPATLVQPVGSPLSLECTVEGTSNPNLYWYRQAAGRGLQLLFYSVGIGQISSEVPQNLSASRPQDRQFILSSKKLLLSDSGFYLCAWSGQGHQPQHFGDGTRLSIL.

This chain joins TRBV12-3 or TRBV12-4 and TRBJ1-2, with a weak D call TRBD1 (6 bases). There are 13 residues in the CDR3. V was cut by 2 bases and J by 8 bases, with 12 bases left in between. CDR3: CASSLKTGGGYTF. In nucleotides, the CDR3 is TGTGCCAGCAGTTTAAAGACAGGCGGCGGCTACACCTTC.

The J gene is TRBJ1-1, the V gene TRBV5-1; TRBD1 is a possible D gene (5 bases). Trimming left V 4 bases short and J 0 bases short, with 13 bases between. CDR3 length: 15 amino acids. Germline assignment: CDR1 SGHRS and CDR2 YFSETQ. Here the CDR3 DNA reads TGCGCCAGCAGCGTGACAGAAGGGATGAACACTGAAGCTTTCTTT. Its translation: CASSVTEGMNTEAFF.

V gene TRBV6-2 or TRBV6-3 combines with J gene TRBJ1-1, with a possible D match to TRBD1 (5 bases). CDR1 and CDR2 from the germline V gene are MNHEY and SVGEGT. Trimming stripped 4 bases from V and 0 bases from J, with 9 bases between. The CDR3 spans 14 residues. The CDR3 spells CASSWGTMNTEAFF. CDR3 DNA sequence: TGTGCCAGCAGTTGGGGGACGATGAACACTGAAGCTTTCTTT.

The genes are TRBV14 and TRBJ2-6; D ambiguous. Trimming cost V 1 base and J 0 bases, with 10 bases left between them. The CDR3 sequence is 17 residues long. CDR1 SGHDN and CDR2 FVKESK come from the germline V gene. The CDR3 loop is CASSQAGALSGANVLTF. CDR3 sequence (DNA): TGTGCCAGCAGCCAAGCGGGCGCCCTCTCTGGGGCCAACGTCCTGACTTTC.

CDR3 protein: CASSPQQGLGEKLFF. Here the CDR3 DNA reads TGTGCCAGCAGCCCCCAACAGGGGTTGGGTGAAAAACTGTTTTTT. V usage is TRBV7-2 and J usage is TRBJ1-4, with TRBD1 identical over 7 bases. The CDR3 is 15 residues long. The germline V gene encodes CDR1 SGHTA and CDR2 FQGNSA. Germline trimming cut 5 bases from V and 7 bases from J; bases unmatched to any gene: 10.

The rearrangement joins TRBV29-1 to TRBJ2-3; D possibly corresponds to TRBD1 (6 bases). The ends were cut back, 7 bases at V and 1 base at J, with 15 bases in the middle. Germline assignment: CDR1 SQVTM and CDR2 ANQGSEA. The CDR3 totals 14 residues. CDR3 loop: CSALDPGGTDTQYF. The CDR3 DNA is TGCAGCGCCCTTGACCCAGGGGGCACAGATACGCAGTATTTT.

In its sample, this clone was seen a few times. This chain joins TRBV7-2 and TRBJ2-7; possible D gene TRBD2, 6 bases. V lost 5 bases and J 3 bases, leaving 14 bases between the germline ends. This CDR3 comprises 14 residues. Germline V gene lookup returns CDR1 SGHTA and CDR2 FQGNSA. The CDR3 coding sequence is TGTGCCAGCAGCCTTAGCGGTGCTGACTACGAGCAGTACGTC. Amino acid sequence: CASSLSGADYEQYV.

The rearrangement uses TRBV9 and TRBJ1-5; no reliable D call. This CDR3 contains 15 residues. V was shortened by 0 bases and J by 5 bases, with 12 bases between the two germline ends. The germline V gene has CDR1 SGDLS and CDR2 YYNGEE. The CDR3 spells CASSVVPGFDQPQHF. DNA of the CDR3: TGTGCCAGCAGCGTAGTACCGGGGTTCGATCAGCCCCAGCATTTT.

This clone was counted between two and nine times. V and J are TRBV5-1 and TRBJ1-1; TRBD1 agrees at 9 bases. The CDR3 totals 18 residues. V gave up 4 bases and J gave up 3 bases; unmatched junction bases: 16. Germline CDR1 reads SGHRS; CDR2 reads YFSETQ. The CDR3 bases are TGCGCCAGCAGCCGAAAACCGGGACAGGGTGGAATAGACACTGAAGCTTTCTTT. Its protein is CASSRKPGQGGIDTEAFF.

V gene TRBV28 combines with J gene TRBJ1-1; tentatively, D is TRBD1 (5 bases). This CDR3 contains 16 residues. Trimming took 8 bases from V and 1 from J, leaving 20 bases between them. From germline, CDR1 is MDHEN and CDR2 SYDVKM. CDR3 amino acids: CASPRDRAGTNTEAFF. CDR3 in DNA: TGTGCCAGCCCCAGGGACCGCGCGGGTACGAACACTGAAGCTTTCTTT.

The gene calls are TRBV19 and TRBJ2-7; D possibly matches TRBD1 or TRBD2 (6 bases each). The V gene's germline CDR1 is LNHDA and CDR2 SQIVND (reference sequence). V lost 1 base, J lost 2 bases, and 18 bases lay in between. CDR3 length equals 17 residues. The CDR3: CASSIGGDRRGTYEQYV. CDR3 nucleotides: TGTGCCAGTAGTATAGGTGGTGACAGGCGGGGAACCTACGAGCAGTACGTC.

The chain combines TRBV10-2 with TRBJ1-3; D unclear. This CDR3 is built from 15 residues. V lost 6 bases and J lost 1, with 13 bases in between. CDR1 WSHSY and CDR2 SAAADI come from the germline V gene. CDR3 in DNA: TGCGCCAGCAGCCCTCGACCAGAGTCTGGAAACACCATATATTTT. This codes for CASSPRPESGNTIYF.

This rearrangement joins TRBV23-1 to TRBJ2-5; 11 positions match TRBD2. TRBV23-1 is classed as an ORF, of uncertain function. V shed 0 bases and J 2 bases; nucleotides not matched to a gene: 14. This CDR3 region has 20 residues. The CDR3 sequence is CASSQSIGASGGQEQETQYF. CDR3 nucleotides: TGCGCCAGCAGTCAATCGATAGGGGCTAGCGGGGGGCAAGAGCAAGAGACCCAGTACTTC.

This sequence joins TRBV7-2 and TRBJ1-4; the D is unclear. CDR3 length: 12 residues. CDR1 and CDR2 from the germline V gene are SGHTA and FQGNSA. V was clipped by 2 bases and J by 7 bases, with 5 bases between them. The CDR3 sequence: CASSLSGEKLFF. The CDR3 DNA is TGTGCCAGCAGCTTATCCGGTGAAAAACTGTTTTTT.

J is TRBJ2-5 and V is TRBV3-1 (or the pseudogene TRBV3-2); a weak D match, TRBD1 (7 bases). Germline CDR1 reads LGHDT; CDR2 reads YNNKEL (reference sequence). The germline V and J ends were trimmed by 2 bases and 6 bases, with 13 bases remaining between them. The CDR3 is 14 amino acids. CDR3 sequence reads: CASSQRSGGKTQYF. Here the CDR3 DNA reads TGTGCCAGCAGCCAAAGATCAGGGGGGAAGACCCAGTACTTC.

CDR3 protein: CASSFFPGAGQPQHF. The CDR3 DNA sequence: TGCGCCAGCAGCTTCTTCCCGGGGGCGGGTCAGCCCCAGCATTTT. The V gene is TRBV5-1, the J gene TRBJ1-5; maybe TRBD1 (6 bases). The CDR3 has 15 residues. Germline values: CDR1 SGHRS, CDR2 YFSETQ. V was pared by 2 bases and J by 6 bases, with 15 bases between.